This TCR beta chain was recorded in a study of early T cells in non-severe SARS-CoV-2 infection. Study background: Whole-blood bulk RNA, unsorted, was sequenced, and chains were unpaired. Study-level results: A preference for anti-spike CD8 responses marked VDJdb matching, which missed private and CD4 specificities.

Individually, cDNA molecules had unique molecular identifiers attached to them. TCRdb fed the 5' RACE reads into MiXCR, producing one record per CDR3 protein. The sample lists tens of thousands of distinct CDR3 sequences; roughly 7.3% were seen once. This clonotype was detected only a few times. Its antigen remains unknown. Germline V gene data show CDR1 as GTSNPN and CDR2 as SVGIG (reference sequence). The CDR3 sequence is 15 residues long. V dropped 7 bases and J dropped 5 bases, with 22 bases sitting between them. The J gene is TRBJ2-3, the V gene TRBV30; D is perhaps TRBD1 or TRBD2 (5 bases each). Sample: whole blood. The TCR originated in an adult who was a healthcare worker with PCR-confirmed SARS-CoV-2 infection or an uninfected control (not recorded which). The CDR3 DNA sequence: TGTGCCTCGATCGGGACCCCTAATATAAAAGATACGCAGTATTTT. This sequence encodes CASIGTPNIKDTQYF.